This entry features one T cell receptor beta chain sequence. The CDR3 totals 15 residues. V was pared by 8 bases and J by 2 bases, with 11 bases of the junction left unmatched. Germline CDR1 and CDR2: MNHEY and SMNVEV (reference sequence). The data were obtained in a study of blood T cell repertoires in COVID-19. The wider study: Material from acute and convalescent COVID-19 was sourced from the United States, Italy and Spain.

Authors' methods: For nucleated cells, counts were estimated from reference gene primer amplification. Sequenced by immunoSEQ multiplex PCR; TCRdb stores in-frame clones only, minus some. V, J and clone size are those of that table, while D and trimming were read from the DNA. The data contain 150,000 to 180,000 clones, 76% of them singletons. The receptor was isolated from a woman of 80 years or more with acute or convalescent COVID-19. V gene TRBV27 combines with J gene TRBJ2-5; 7 nucleotides match TRBD2. Sequenced material: peripheral blood. Here the CDR3 DNA reads TGTGCCAGCGGTCGGTGGGGGGGGTGGCAAGAGACCCAGTACTTC. It yields the protein CASGRWGGWQETQYF.